The sequence of this T cell receptor (beta chain) was determined in a study of molecular identifiers for immune sequencing clone quantification. The wider study: In replicates, RNA from 20,000 or 100,000 naive CD8 cells was split five ways, four sequenced.

CD8+CD4-CCR7+CD45RA+ sorting gave the naive CD8 T cells. TCRdb reprocessed the PCR reads with MiXCR, giving one entry per CDR3 protein. The sample lists 400,000 to 600,000 distinct CDR3 sequences; 25% were seen once. Per germline, CDR1 LNHDA and CDR2 SQIVND (reference sequence). The CDR3 loop spans 15 amino acids. V was trimmed by 5 bases and J by 0 bases, leaving 8 bases between them. This clonotype was seen ten or more times. What it recognizes is unknown. General study results and limits: Clones above 20 RNA copies contained over 97% of effector molecules but under 1% of naive ones. Spiked-in Jurkat TCR RNA corresponding to one cell was reported as detectable against 970,000 or so naive cells.

Input material: naive CD8+ T cells from blood, with Jurkat cell RNA spiked in. The subset is: FACS-sorted CD8+CD4-CCR7+CD45RA+ naive T cells. The chain has TRBV19 and TRBJ2-6; D is ambiguous. This clonotype was obtained from a human donor in good health. Some libraries in this study had Jurkat cell RNA spiked in. This CDR3 reads CASSLVNSGANVLTF. Here the CDR3 DNA reads TGTGCCAGTAGTCTTGTGAACTCTGGGGCCAACGTCCTGACTTTC.